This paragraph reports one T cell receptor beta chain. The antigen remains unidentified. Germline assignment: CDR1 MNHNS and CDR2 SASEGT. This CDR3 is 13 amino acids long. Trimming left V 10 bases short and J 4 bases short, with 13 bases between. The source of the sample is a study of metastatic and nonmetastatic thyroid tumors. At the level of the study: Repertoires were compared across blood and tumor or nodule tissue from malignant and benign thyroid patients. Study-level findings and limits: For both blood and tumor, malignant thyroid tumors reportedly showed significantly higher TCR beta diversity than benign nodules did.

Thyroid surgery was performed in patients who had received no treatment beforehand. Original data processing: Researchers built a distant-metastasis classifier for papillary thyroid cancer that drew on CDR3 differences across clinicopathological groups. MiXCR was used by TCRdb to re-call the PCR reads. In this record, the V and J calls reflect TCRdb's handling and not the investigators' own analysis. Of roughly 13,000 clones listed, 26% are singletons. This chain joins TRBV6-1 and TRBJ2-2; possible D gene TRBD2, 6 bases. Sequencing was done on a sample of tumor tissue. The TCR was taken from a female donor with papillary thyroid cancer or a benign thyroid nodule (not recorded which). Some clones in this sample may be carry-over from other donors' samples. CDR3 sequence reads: CATVAVGTGELFF. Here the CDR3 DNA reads TGTGCCACCGTAGCGGTGGGCACCGGGGAGCTGTTTTTT.